This T cell receptor (beta chain) derives from a study of CD8+ T cells in alopecia areata. The germline CDR1 and CDR2 sequences are SGHAT and FQDESV (reference sequence). Unmatched junction bases numbered 14, after V lost 5 bases and J lost 2 bases. This CDR3 has 17 residues. Following RNA extraction, reverse transcription yielded cDNA that acted as the sequencing template. Generated by immunoSEQ multiplex PCR, the TCRdb table keeps only in-frame clones and is missing some. The sample has roughly 250,000 clones; under 80% are singletons. Alopecia areata patients provided lesional scalp punch biopsies and peripheral blood, both collected for the study.

The clonotype comes from a human donor with alopecia areata. V is TRBV11-1 and J is TRBJ2-7; TRBD1 matches at 8 bases. This sample comprised CD4+ T cells sorted from blood, obtained at week 0. This chain's CDR3 is CASSRTGFARGPYEQYF. CDR3 sequence (DNA): TGTGCCAGCAGCCGGACAGGGTTTGCTCGCGGACCCTACGAGCAGTACTTC.